These T cell receptor beta chains were read from a single sample in a study of graft-versus-host responses after intestinal transplantation. No antigen has been assigned to these receptors. Using immunoSEQ multiplex PCR, the repertoire was profiled, and TCRdb retains in-frame clones only, with some absent. Of about 85,000 clones listed, about four fifths are singletons. This specimen was unstimulated CD8+ T cells sorted from spleen or lymph node cells, taken before intestinal transplant. The receptors derive from a human donor who received an intestinal transplant. The CDR3 runs from the conserved cysteine through the conserved F or W. A D gene is named only where the DNA matches it firmly. The size field is filled for only some rows; it gives once, few, many or a size class.

d_call clone_size j_call v_call cdr3_aa cdr3_nt
. . TRBJ2-2 TRBV30 CAWKLTRGGELFF TGTGCCTGGAAACTGACTAGGGGCGGGGAGCTGTTTTTT
. once TRBJ2-7 TRBV5-8 CASSSVLSYEQYF TGTGCCAGCAGCTCAGTACTATCCTACGAGCAGTACTTC
. . TRBJ2-1 TRBV28 CASSLSRDNEQFF TGTGCCAGCAGTTTATCGAGGGACAATGAGCAGTTCTTC
TRBD2 . TRBJ2-1 TRBV27 CASSLWTSGINEQFF TGTGCCAGCAGTCTGTGGACTAGCGGGATCAATGAGCAGTTCTTC
TRBD1 . TRBJ1-2 TRBV9 CASSGQGTNYGYTF TGTGCCAGCAGCGGACAGGGGACCAACTATGGCTACACCTTC
TRBD1 few TRBJ2-7 TRBV27 CASRAGQAYEQYF TGTGCCAGCAGGGCGGGACAGGCCTACGAGCAGTACTTC
TRBD2 . TRBJ2-1 TRBV9 CASSVAPGLGGIWQFF TGTGCCAGCAGCGTGGCCCCGGGACTAGGGGGGATTTGGCAGTTCTTC
. . TRBJ2-5 TRBV19 CASSIGLASQETQYF TGTGCCAGTAGTATAGGCCTAGCGTCCCAAGAGACCCAGTACTTC
. . TRBJ2-1 TRBV19 CASNNRDIYNEQFF TGTGCCAGTAACAACCGGGACATCTACAATGAGCAGTTCTTC
. . TRBJ1-6 TRBV6-4 CASQDRSDSPLHF TGTGCCAGCCAGGACAGATCAGATTCACCCCTCCACTTT
. . TRBJ2-1 TRBV21-1 CASSKAPGGYNEQFF TGTGCCAGCAGCAAAGCCCCAGGGGGCTACAATGAGCAGTTCTTC
. . TRBJ2-1 TRBV11-2 CASRSDWDEQFF TGTGCCAGCAGATCCGACTGGGATGAGCAGTTCTTC
TRBD2 . TRBJ2-7 TRBV5-3 CARRLGLAGGVNEQYF TGTGCCAGAAGACTGGGACTAGCGGGGGGCGTCAACGAGCAGTACTTC
. . TRBJ2-7 TRBV6-5 CASAQGPEQYF TGTGCCAGCGCCCAGGGTCCCGAGCAGTACTTC
TRBD2 . TRBJ2-5 TRBV19 CASSTISGVETQYF TGTGCCAGTAGTACCATTAGCGGGGTGGAGACCCAGTACTTC
. . TRBJ1-1 TRBV11-3 CASSLDGVNTEAFF TGTGCCAGCAGCTTAGATGGGGTGAACACTGAAGCTTTCTTT
. . TRBJ2-2 TRBV30 CAWSGRAGELFF TGTGCCTGGAGTGGAAGGGCCGGGGAGCTGTTTTTT